The 31 T cell receptor beta chains presented below share a single source sample, sequenced in a study of T cell responses to AZD1222 COVID-19 vaccine (dated by TCRdb to the early 2020s). Receptors were amplified or captured by the immunoSEQ multiplex PCR assay. TCRdb re-hosts the immuneACCESS table, in-frame sequences only. Its copies lack some clones; in the studies checked, an unresolved V gene accounts for under half of them, and the cause for the rest is not known. This sample is represented by approximately 130,000 clones; approximately 93% of them were singletons. The ten biggest clones cover about 3% of the sample. The time point tag for this specimen amounts to: baseline before first vaccination. The sample in question was peripheral blood, obtained on day 0 of AZD1222 vaccination. The receptor set was obtained from an adult in good health.

The V gene is TRBV4-3, the J gene TRBJ2-5; 11 bases are shared with TRBD2. Germline V gene sequence: CDR1 LGHNA, CDR2 YSLEER. The CDR3 is made up of 18 amino acids. With V trimmed by 1 base and J by 5 bases, 12 bases remained unmatched. CDR3: CASSQAWNSGRARETQYF. In DNA, the CDR3 is TGCGCCAGCAGCCAAGCGTGGAATAGCGGGAGGGCCCGGGAGACCCAGTACTTC.

The chain joins TRBV28 to TRBJ2-1; D might be TRBD2 (5 bases). CDR3 length: 15 residues. Trimming removed 2 bases from V and 7 bases from J, with 15 bases in between. Germline lookup yields CDR1 MDHEN and CDR2 SYDVKM. For the CDR3, the DNA is TGTGCCAGCAGTTTACTCGCGGAGGTTAGGAATGAGCAGTTCTTC. This encodes CASSLLAEVRNEQFF.

V is TRBV4-1 and J is TRBJ2-1; D possibly matches TRBD1 or TRBD2 (5 bases each). V lost 0 bases and J 8 bases, leaving 11 bases between the germline ends. Germline V gene lookup returns CDR1 MGHRA and CDR2 YSYEKL. The CDR3 contains 14 residues. CDR3: CASSQEGDRDEQFF. As DNA, the CDR3 is TGCGCCAGCAGCCAAGAGGGGGACCGGGATGAGCAGTTCTTC.

The genes are TRBV6-6 and TRBJ1-6; a weak D match, TRBD1 (5 bases). Germline loops: CDR1 MNHNY, CDR2 SVGAGI (reference sequence). This CDR3 is 13 amino acids long. V was pared by 5 bases and J by 7 bases, with 9 bases between. For the CDR3, the DNA is TGTGCCAGCAGTATAGGGGAGAATTCACCCCTCCACTTT. Its translation: CASSIGENSPLHF.

The chain is built from TRBV28 and TRBJ2-1, with a weak D call TRBD1 (5 bases). CDR1 and CDR2 from the germline V gene are MDHEN and SYDVKM. The V gene lost 5 bases and the J gene lost 2 bases, with 10 bases spanning the gap. The CDR3 has 14 residues. The CDR3 DNA follows: TGTGCCAGCAGTAGCCGACAGCCCTACAATGAGCAGTTCTTC. Translated, it gives CASSSRQPYNEQFF.

The rearrangement uses TRBV27 and TRBJ2-3; the match to TRBD1 covers 8 bases. V was pared by 4 bases and J by 0 bases, with 12 bases of the junction left unmatched. In germline, CDR1 is MNHEY, CDR2 SMNVEV (reference sequence). The CDR3 contains 18 residues. The CDR3 nucleotides are TGTGCCAGCAGTTCCCTCAGTGGGACAGGATACAGCACAGATACGCAGTATTTT. Encoded protein: CASSSLSGTGYSTDTQYF.

The gene calls are TRBV6-1 and TRBJ1-1, with D unclear. The V gene lost 1 base and the J gene lost 4 bases, with 4 bases spanning the gap. CDR3 length: 12 residues. Germline CDR1 and CDR2: MNHNS and SASEGT. The CDR3 sequence is CASSEVGTEAFF. The CDR3 nucleotides read TGTGCCAGCAGTGAAGTGGGCACTGAAGCTTTCTTT.

J is TRBJ1-6 and V is TRBV7-9; 7 bases map to TRBD1. V gave up 2 bases and J gave up 9 bases; unmatched junction bases: 4. Germline V gene sequence: CDR1 SEHNR, CDR2 FQNEAQ (reference sequence). This CDR3 has 14 amino acids. The CDR3 bases are TGTGCCAGCAGCTTACAGGGGGAGAGTTCACCCCTCCACTTT. Its protein is CASSLQGESSPLHF.

The chain recombines TRBV3-1 (or the pseudogene TRBV3-2) with TRBJ1-1; D is ambiguous. The CDR3 loop spans 15 amino acids. CDR1 is LGHDT, CDR2 YNNKEL, per germline (reference sequence). Between the trimmed V and J ends, which lost 0 bases and 0 bases, there was a span of 8 bases. The CDR3 coding sequence is TGTGCCAGCAGCCAAGATTCAGGCATGAACACTGAAGCTTTCTTT. Translation gives CASSQDSGMNTEAFF.

The rearrangement joins TRBV9 to TRBJ2-3; 7 bases line up with TRBD2. The CDR3 runs to 16 residues. V lost 3 bases and J lost 1; bases outside the gene matches: 8. CDR1 and CDR2 (germline): SGDLS, YYNGEE. CDR3 sequence reads: CASSADSGLGTDTQYF. CDR3 coding DNA: TGTGCCAGCAGCGCAGATAGCGGGCTTGGCACAGATACGCAGTATTTT.

J is TRBJ1-1 and V is TRBV18, with D unresolved. Per germline, CDR1 KGHSH and CDR2 LQKENI. V lost 3 bases, J lost 1 base, and 9 bases lay in between. The CDR3 contains 14 residues. The CDR3 sequence: CASSPAGTNTEAFF. Here the CDR3 DNA reads TGTGCCAGCTCACCCGCGGGCACGAACACTGAAGCTTTCTTT.

CDR3 region: CASSPDRESYGYTF. As DNA, the CDR3 is TGTGCCAGCAGTCCCGACAGGGAGTCCTATGGCTACACCTTC. V is TRBV28 and J is TRBJ1-2; 7 nucleotides align to TRBD1. Germline loops: CDR1 MDHEN, CDR2 SYDVKM. The V gene end was trimmed by 5 bases and the J gene end by 4 bases; junction bases not matched to a gene: 7. CDR3 length: 14 residues.

V and J are TRBV15 and TRBJ1-4; D perhaps matches TRBD1 (5 bases). The V end was cut by 4 bases, the J end by 8 bases, with 11 bases between. This CDR3 has 13 residues. Germline V gene lookup returns CDR1 LNHNV and CDR2 YYDKDF (reference sequence). The CDR3 coding sequence is TGTGCCACCAGCAATCCCGGGGGGGAAAAACTGTTTTTT. Translating gives CATSNPGGEKLFF.

The chain's CDR3 is CASSFQLVTGELFF. As DNA, the CDR3 is TGTGCCAGCAGCTTTCAACTAGTAACCGGGGAGCTGTTTTTT. The chain employs TRBV11-2 and TRBJ2-2, with D possibly matching TRBD2 (5 bases). The CDR3 has 14 residues. Germline CDR1 and CDR2: SGHAT and FQNNGV. V was shortened by 3 bases and J by 5 bases, with 10 bases between the two germline ends.

The gene calls are TRBV5-1 and TRBJ1-3, with no clear D. CDR3 length: 14 residues. Between the trimmed V and J ends, which lost 4 bases and 1 base, there was a span of 9 bases. Germline-derived CDR1 and CDR2 are SGHRS and YFSETQ. The CDR3 protein is CASSATESGNTIYF. DNA for the CDR3: TGCGCCAGCAGCGCGACTGAATCTGGAAACACCATATATTTT. Drawing the rest from reference TRBV5-1 and TRBJ1-3, the complete variable domain is KAGVTQTPRYLIKTRGQQVTLSCSPISGHRSVSWYQQTPGQGLQFLFEYFSETQRNKGNFPGRFSGRQFSNSRSEMNVSTLELGDSALYLCASSATESGNTIYFGEGSWLTVV.

The V gene is TRBV4-3, the J gene TRBJ2-1, with 8 bases that match TRBD2. V lost 4 bases to trimming and J lost 8 bases; unmatched junction nucleotides: 10. Germline assignment: CDR1 LGHNA and CDR2 YSLEER. This CDR3 region has 15 residues. CDR3 DNA sequence: TGCGCCAGCAGCCGATATAGCGGGATTGGGGATGAGCAGTTCTTC. Protein: CASSRYSGIGDEQFF.

J is TRBJ2-1 and V is TRBV5-1, with D possibly matching TRBD1 (6 bases). The V and J ends lost 0 bases and 10 bases respectively, with 23 bases between them. CDR1 is SGHRS and CDR2 is YFSETQ in the germline V gene. CDR3 length: 17 amino acids. The chain's CDR3 is CASSLDGPGHPRAEQFF. The DNA for the CDR3 is TGCGCCAGCAGCTTGGATGGCCCGGGACACCCGCGGGCCGAGCAGTTCTTC.

This chain connects TRBV28 to TRBJ1-1; D call uncertain. The CDR3 length is 14 residues. V was cut by 3 bases and J by 0 bases, with 8 bases left in between. Germline-derived CDR1 and CDR2 are MDHEN and SYDVKM. The DNA of the CDR3 is TGTGCCAGCAGTTTCAACGGATTGAACACTGAAGCTTTCTTT. Its protein product is CASSFNGLNTEAFF.

A remark on this clone: Other DNA sequences in this specimen translate into the identical CDR3. CDR3 protein: CASSLNTGELFF. The CDR3 DNA reads as TGTGCCAGCAGTCTTAACACCGGGGAGCTGTTTTTT. The chain carries TRBV28 and TRBJ2-2; D unclear. CDR1 and CDR2 from the germline V gene are MDHEN and SYDVKM. The V end was cut by 5 bases, the J end by 2 bases, with 3 bases between. This CDR3 region has 12 residues.

J is TRBJ2-7 and V is TRBV9, with 11 positions matching TRBD2. Germline lookup yields CDR1 SGDLS and CDR2 YYNGEE. V lost 2 bases, J lost 4 bases, and 8 bases stayed unmatched. This CDR3 comprises 16 residues. CDR3 nucleotides: TGTGCCAGCAGCGTCTCTAGCGGGAGGTCCGAATACGAGCAGTACTTC. This gives the protein CASSVSSGRSEYEQYF.

This sequence joins TRBV7-6 and TRBJ2-7; D is possibly TRBD1 or TRBD2 (5 bases each). The CDR3 runs to 15 residues. V dropped 5 bases and J dropped 2 bases, with 16 bases sitting between them. Looked up from germline, CDR1 is SGHVS and CDR2 is FNYEAQ. The CDR3 loop is CASSPSAGAPYEQYF. DNA for the CDR3: TGTGCCAGCAGCCCCTCCGCCGGGGCACCCTACGAGCAGTACTTC.

This clone has just a few counts. This chain joins TRBV2 and TRBJ2-7; 7 bases map to TRBD1. CDR3 length equals 15 residues. V dropped 6 bases and J dropped 5; count of bases not matched to a gene: 13. CDR1 SNHLY and CDR2 FYNNEI come from the germline V gene. The CDR3 bases are TGTGCCAGCAGGCCAGCAACGACAGGGATTCACGAGCAGTACTTC. Translated: CASRPATTGIHEQYF.

The rearrangement uses TRBV27 and TRBJ1-4; 12 bases fit TRBD1. J lost 4 bases, V lost 5 bases, and 11 bases had no gene match. Germline assignment: CDR1 MNHEY and CDR2 SMNVEV (reference sequence). The CDR3 is 18 residues long. CDR3 protein: CASSPNPGQGAGNEKLFF. The CDR3 nucleotides read TGTGCCAGCAGTCCGAATCCGGGACAGGGGGCTGGTAATGAAAAACTGTTTTTT.

This sequence joins TRBV28 and TRBJ2-3; D gene ambiguous. Germline CDR1 MDHEN, CDR2 SYDVKM. V lost 3 bases and J 3 bases, leaving 4 bases between the germline ends. CDR3 length: 12 residues. This chain's CDR3 is CASSFSTDTQYF. CDR3 nucleotide sequence: TGTGCCAGCAGTTTTTCGACAGATACGCAGTATTTT.

This clone was seen only a few times. This sequence joins TRBV3-1 (or the pseudogene TRBV3-2) and TRBJ2-2, with D tentatively TRBD2 (5 bases). CDR1 is LGHDT and CDR2 is YNNKEL in the germline V gene (reference sequence). V dropped 11 bases and J dropped 2 bases, with 12 bases sitting between them. This CDR3 comprises 13 residues. For the CDR3, the DNA is TGTGCCGGAGGTAATCTAAACACCGGGGAGCTGTTTTTT. Its protein product is CAGGNLNTGELFF.

The gene calls are TRBV10-3 and TRBJ1-1; the D is unclear. V dropped 3 bases and J dropped 0 bases, with 8 bases sitting between them. Germline CDR1 reads ENHRY; CDR2 reads SYGVKD. CDR3 length: 14 residues. Here the CDR3 DNA reads TGTGCCATCAGTGAACTGTCTATGAACACTGAAGCTTTCTTT. Translation: CAISELSMNTEAFF.

The sample holds one count of this clone. The chain couples TRBV7-9 to TRBJ1-2; D is possibly TRBD1 (6 bases). The CDR3 is 14 amino acids. Germline V gives CDR1 SEHNR, CDR2 FQNEAQ (reference sequence). V gave up 5 bases and J gave up 0 bases, with 10 bases separating them. Here the CDR3 reads CASSQQGANYGYTF. For the CDR3, the DNA is TGTGCCAGCAGCCAACAGGGAGCTAACTATGGCTACACCTTC.

The rearrangement links TRBV27 to TRBJ1-1, with D unclear. The V and J ends lost 0 bases and 0 bases respectively, with 5 bases between them. Germline V gives CDR1 MNHEY, CDR2 SMNVEV (reference sequence). The CDR3 contains 14 residues. In DNA, the CDR3 is TGTGCCAGCAGTTTATCTGCGATGAACACTGAAGCTTTCTTT. Translation gives CASSLSAMNTEAFF.

The V gene is TRBV21-1, the J gene TRBJ2-5; the table's D call of TRBD2 was not tested on the DNA. TRBV21-1 is labeled a pseudogene. The CDR3 runs 12 residues. This CDR3 is CASSNSRETQYF. As DNA, the CDR3 is TGTGCCAGCAGCAATTCTCGAGAGACCCAGTACTTC.

As for this clone: The sample contains more than one DNA sequence encoding this CDR3. The rearrangement links TRBV18 to TRBJ1-1; the D is unclear. The CDR3 has 12 amino acids. V was shortened by 4 bases and J by 1 base, with 4 bases between the two germline ends. Germline CDR1 is KGHSH and CDR2 is LQKENI. The CDR3 reads CASSRGNTEAFF. The DNA for the CDR3 is TGTGCCAGCTCACGAGGGAACACTGAAGCTTTCTTT.

This clone has a single count. The rearrangement joins TRBV30 to TRBJ2-2; D assignment may be TRBD1 or TRBD2 (6 bases each). Trimming left V 1 base short and J 7 bases short, with 10 bases between. The CDR3 spans 13 residues. The germline V gene has CDR1 GTSNPN and CDR2 SVGIG (reference sequence). CDR3 protein: CAWSAGAGGELFF. The CDR3, as DNA: TGTGCCTGGAGTGCGGGGGCTGGCGGGGAGCTGTTTTTT.